A selection of T cell receptor beta chains follows, all from one sample in a study of shared clonotypes between healthy human individuals. Sequencing used immunoSEQ multiplex PCR; TCRdb keeps in-frame clones, though not all of them. The sample records about 2.4 million clones, approximately 93% being singletons. Input material: naive CD4+ T cells from PBMCs. These receptors originate from a man between 18 and 35 years old in good health. Some clones in this sample may be carry-over from other donors' samples. CDR3s include the opening cysteine and the closing phenylalanine or tryptophan. D genes are given only for firm matches. Clone sizes are given selectively: once, few, many, or a class where the clone is expanded.

>.|TRBJ2-2|TRBV5-1|.
CASSFRSEVNTGELFF
TGCGCCAGCAGCTTCCGGTCAGAAGTTAACACCGGGGAGCTGTTTTTT
>.|TRBJ2-5|TRBV7-9|TRBD2
CASSLRLALYQETQYF
TGTGCCAGCAGCTTAAGACTAGCCCTGTACCAAGAGACCCAGTACTTC
>.|TRBJ1-2|TRBV7-2|.
CASSLSKSYGYTF
TGTGCCAGCAGCTTATCCAAGTCCTATGGCTACACCTTC
>.|TRBJ2-1|TRBV5-1|TRBD2
CASSLAQGLAYNEQFF
TGCGCCAGCAGCTTGGCACAGGGACTAGCTTACAATGAGCAGTTCTTC
>.|TRBJ2-1|TRBV6-4|.
CASSRVGGYNEQFF
TGTGCCAGCAGTAGGGTAGGAGGCTACAATGAGCAGTTCTTC
>.|TRBJ2-7|TRBV9|.
CASSGRGFGGFNEQYF
TGTGCCAGCAGCGGCCGAGGGTTCGGCGGGTTTAACGAGCAGTACTTC
>once|TRBJ1-2|TRBV6-6|.
CAGARGKANYGYTF
TGTGCCGGAGCGCGGGGAAAGGCTAACTATGGCTACACCTTC
>.|TRBJ1-5|TRBV6-1|TRBD1
CASSERGQYSNQPQHF
TGTGCCAGCAGTGAACGGGGACAGTATAGCAATCAGCCCCAGCATTTT
>.|TRBJ2-7|TRBV18|TRBD2
CASSPSLAGASYEQYF
TGTGCCAGCTCACCCTCTCTAGCGGGAGCGTCCTACGAGCAGTACTTC
>.|TRBJ2-3|TRBV18|.
CASSPPGSDTQYF
TGTGCCAGCTCACCACCGGGCTCAGATACGCAGTATTTT
>.|TRBJ2-6|TRBV19|.
CASSWTSGANVLTF
TGTGCCAGTAGTTGGACCTCTGGGGCCAACGTCCTGACTTTC
>.|TRBJ2-7|TRBV7-9|TRBD1
CASIPGTGEYEQYF
TGTGCCAGCATCCCGGGGACAGGGGAGTACGAGCAGTACTTC
>.|TRBJ2-7|TRBV28|TRBD1
CASSLWDRLGGQYF
TGTGCCAGCAGTTTATGGGACAGGCTTGGGGGGCAGTACTTC
>once|TRBJ2-7|TRBV5-1|.
CASSPGRDHFSYEQYF
TGCGCCAGCAGCCCGGGGCGGGACCACTTCTCCTACGAGCAGTACTTC
>.|TRBJ1-2|TRBV5-1|TRBD1
CASSLAGTVRSYGYTF
TGCGCCAGCAGCTTGGCCGGGACAGTACGATCCTATGGCTACACCTTC
>.|TRBJ2-5|TRBV11-2|.
CASSPEETQYF
TGTGCCAGCAGCCCGGAAGAGACCCAGTACTTC
>once|TRBJ1-1|TRBV15|.
CATSGGNRAAFF
TGTGCCACCAGCGGGGGGAACAGGGCGGCTTTCTTT
>.|TRBJ2-7|TRBV2|TRBD2
CASSGGLAGVYEQYF
TGTGCCAGCAGTGGCGGACTAGCGGGAGTATACGAGCAGTACTTC
>.|TRBJ1-2|TRBV10-3|.
CAISESLREDYGYTF
TGTGCCATCAGTGAGTCGCTCAGGGAGGACTATGGCTACACCTTC
>.|TRBJ2-3|TRBV11-3|.
CASSFGGRTDTQYF
TGTGCCAGCAGCTTCGGCGGCCGCACAGATACGCAGTATTTT
>.|TRBJ2-7|TRBV5-1|TRBD2
CASSLEASGALEQYF
TGCGCCAGCAGCTTGGAGGCTAGCGGGGCTTTGGAGCAGTACTTC
>.|TRBJ2-7|TRBV5-1|.
CASSLASDRSLSYEQYF
TGCGCCAGCAGCTTGGCCTCTGACAGGTCCCTTTCCTACGAGCAGTACTTC
>once|TRBJ1-5|TRBV28|.
CASSFPLQNREKGYQPQHF
TGTGCCAGCAGTTTTCCCTTACAAAACAGGGAGAAGGGCTATCAGCCCCAGCATTTT
>once|TRBJ2-1|TRBV30|.
CAWSSRGGNEQFF
TGTGCCTGGAGCTCAAGGGGGGGTAATGAGCAGTTCTTC
>.|TRBJ2-5|TRBV19|TRBD2
CASSMGGPDGETQYF
TGTGCCAGTAGTATGGGAGGGCCCGACGGAGAGACCCAGTACTTC
>.|TRBJ1-5|TRBV29-1|TRBD1
CSVRTGENQPQHF
TGCAGCGTCCGGACAGGGGAGAATCAGCCCCAGCATTTT
>.|TRBJ2-7|TRBV7-4|.
CASSLVVFSYEQYF
TGTGCCAGCAGCTTAGTAGTGTTCTCCTACGAGCAGTACTTC
>.|TRBJ2-7|TRBV11-2|TRBD2
CASRQPGRRLAASYEQYF
TGTGCCAGCAGGCAACCCGGAAGGAGACTAGCGGCCTCCTACGAGCAGTACTTC
>.|TRBJ2-2|TRBV10-3|.
CAISETRRGTGELFF
TGTGCCATCAGTGAGACCCGGAGGGGCACCGGGGAGCTGTTTTTT
>.|TRBJ1-2|TRBV30|TRBD1
CAWTQGQGAYGYTF
TGTGCCTGGACGCAAGGACAGGGTGCCTATGGCTACACCTTC
>.|TRBJ1-4|TRBV9|.
CASSLRPEVNEKLFF
TGTGCCAGCAGCCTCCGCCCCGAAGTGAATGAAAAACTGTTTTTT
>.|TRBJ2-3|TRBV4-3|.
CASSQDQGEGPDTQYF
TGCGCCAGCAGCCAAGATCAAGGTGAGGGCCCAGATACGCAGTATTTT
>.|TRBJ1-5|TRBV2|.
CASSETGFSNQPQHF
TGTGCCAGCAGTGAAACGGGGTTCAGCAATCAGCCCCAGCATTTT
>.|TRBJ2-3|TRBV4-3|.
CASSQGWTSGASTDTQYF
TGCGCCAGCAGCCAAGGTTGGACCTCCGGGGCGAGCACAGATACGCAGTATTTT
>.|TRBJ2-1|TRBV18|.
CASSPGGPSLANEQFF
TGTGCCAGCTCACCGGGGGGCCCTTCCTTGGCCAATGAGCAGTTCTTC
>.|TRBJ2-2|TRBV5-8|TRBD1
CASSLYGGTGNTGELFF
TGTGCCAGCAGCTTGTATGGCGGGACAGGGAACACCGGGGAGCTGTTTTTT
>.|TRBJ1-2|TRBV29-1|.
CSVGQTKGGYTF
TGCAGCGTTGGCCAGACCAAGGGGGGCTACACCTTC
>.|TRBJ2-3|TRBV10-3|TRBD2
CAISESGLAATDTQYF
TGTGCCATCAGTGAGTCCGGACTAGCGGCCACAGATACGCAGTATTTT
>.|TRBJ2-2|TRBV11-1|TRBD1
CASSRGQGNTGELFF
TGTGCCAGCAGCCGAGGACAGGGAAACACCGGGGAGCTGTTTTTT
>.|TRBJ2-2|TRBV7-9|TRBD2
CASSLLSSGTGELFF
TGTGCCAGCAGCTTACTCTCTAGCGGCACCGGGGAGCTGTTTTTT
>.|TRBJ1-2|TRBV6-5|TRBD1
CASSRDRAYGYTF
TGTGCCAGCAGTCGTGACAGGGCTTATGGCTACACCTTC
>.|TRBJ1-2|TRBV9|.
CASSHTPGANYGYTF
TGTGCCAGCAGCCACACGCCGGGGGCTAACTATGGCTACACCTTC
>.|TRBJ1-2|TRBV28|TRBD1
CASSLFLGQDFYTF
TGTGCCAGCAGTTTATTTTTGGGACAGGACTTCTACACCTTC
>few|TRBJ1-5|TRBV4-3|TRBD1
CASSPGQGEFGNQPQHF
TGCGCCAGCAGCCCGGGACAGGGGGAGTTTGGCAATCAGCCCCAGCATTTT
>.|TRBJ2-2|TRBV5-1|TRBD2
CASSLGLAGVNTGELFF
TGCGCCAGCAGCTTGGGACTAGCGGGGGTTAACACCGGGGAGCTGTTTTTT
>.|TRBJ2-1|TRBV28|TRBD2
CASKKLPGLRNNEQFF
TGTGCCAGCAAGAAGCTCCCGGGACTAAGAAACAATGAGCAGTTCTTC
>.|TRBJ2-3|TRBV2|.
CASRRAESYTDTQYF
TGTGCCAGCAGGAGAGCGGAATCCTACACAGATACGCAGTATTTT
>.|TRBJ2-5|TRBV7-2|.
CASSFWQETQYF
TGTGCCAGCAGCTTCTGGCAAGAGACCCAGTACTTC
>.|TRBJ2-1|TRBV7-3|TRBD2
CASSRGSAGGPFPSSYNEQFF
TGTGCCAGCAGCCGGGGCTCGGCGGGAGGGCCGTTCCCAAGCTCCTACAATGAGCAGTTCTTC
>once|TRBJ2-1|TRBV4-3|.
CASSQHRASYNEQFF
TGCGCCAGCAGCCAGCACAGGGCGTCCTACAATGAGCAGTTCTTC
>.|TRBJ1-3|TRBV6-5|.
CASSYSMGDTIYF
TGTGCCAGCAGTTACTCAATGGGGGACACCATATATTTT
>.|TRBJ2-5|TRBV10-3|TRBD2
CAISEAGGPRETQYF
TGTGCCATCAGTGAAGCGGGAGGGCCTAGGGAGACCCAGTACTTC
>.|TRBJ2-1|TRBV7-7|.
CASSFTRRGEQFF
TGTGCCAGCAGCTTTACCCGAAGAGGAGAGCAGTTCTTC